The 17 T cell receptor beta chains below come from one sample, sequenced in a study of Tregs in tolerant kidney transplant recipients. Here immunoSEQ multiplex PCR was the method, and the copy in TCRdb shows in-frame clones only, minus some. The sample totals some 52,000 clones; its top ten clones hold about 0.83%. Sequencing used CD4+ T cells from blood, obtained before the transplant. The receptors shown here come from a human donor who received a combined kidney and bone marrow transplant.

About this clone itself: The sequenced fragment ends 3 residues before the CDR3 boundary, so the rest is inferred from the germline J gene. This sequence joins TRBV6-2 or TRBV6-3 and TRBJ1-2; the D gene is possibly TRBD1 (5 bases). CDR3 length: 15 residues. V lost 5 bases and J 1 base, leaving 14 bases between the germline ends. Germline V lookup: CDR1 MNHEY, CDR2 SVGEGT. The DNA read from the CDR3 is TGTGCCAGCAGTCGCGACAGCCTGCTTAACTATGGC. Its translation: CASSRDSLLNYG. The CDR3, in full, reads CASSRDSLLNYGYTF.

A remark on this clone: The read ends 3 residues before the CDR3 terminus; that terminus is restored from the germline J gene. J is TRBJ2-3 and V is TRBV7-2; 7 bases agree with TRBD2. CDR3 size: 14 residues. Looked up from germline, CDR1 is SGHTA and CDR2 is FQGNSA. V lost 5 bases and J lost 4; bases outside the gene matches: 6. This CDR3 reads CASSPRTRPDTQYF. Incomplete CDR3 DNA: TGTGCCAGCAGCCCCCGGACTAGGCCAGATACG.

Comments on this clone: The sequenced fragment ends 3 residues before the CDR3 boundary, so the rest is inferred from the germline J gene. The chain links TRBV20-1 to TRBJ1-2, with TRBD1 matching over 9 bases. The CDR3 is made up of 14 amino acids. Per germline, CDR1 DFQATT and CDR2 SNEGSKA (reference sequence). CDR3 DNA, as far as it was read: TGCAGTGCTAGGCCACCGGGACAGGGTTTCCCA. Encoded protein: CSARPPGQGFP. The entire CDR3 sequence reads CSARPPGQGFPYTF.

Notes on this clone: The germline gene is not matched at one end of the junction; a read error may be the cause. CDR3 sequence: CASSYSTSGRNEQFF. The sequenced CDR3 bases are TGTGCCAGCAGCTACTCTACTAGCGGGCGCAATGAG. The chain carries TRBV6-2 or TRBV6-3 and TRBJ2-1, with TRBD2 identical over 9 bases. Coverage ceases 3 residues before the CDR3 finishes, and the germline J gene fills in the end. The CDR3 is 15 amino acids. From germline, CDR1 is MNHEY and CDR2 SVGEGT.

Remarks on this clone: The read is 3 residues too short to cover the CDR3 end, so that end is filled in from the germline J gene. The chain has TRBV7-6 and TRBJ2-7; TRBD1 aligns across 7 bases. The CDR3 contains 13 residues. From germline, CDR1 is SGHVS and CDR2 FNYEAQ. V shed 5 bases and J 2 bases; nucleotides not matched to a gene: 3. This CDR3 reads CASSKQGTYEQYF. The CDR3 bases that were read are TGTGCCAGCAGCAAACAGGGGACCTACGAG.

About this clone itself: The read comes to an end 3 residues before the CDR3 does, leaving the germline J gene to fill in the end. The gene calls are TRBV5-6 and TRBJ1-1; TRBD1 might be the D (6 bases). The CDR3 has 15 residues. CDR1 and CDR2 (germline): SGHDT, YYEEEE. The CDR3 here is CASSLRGGQGVEAFF. The sequenced part of the CDR3 DNA is TGTGCCAGCAGCTTGAGGGGGGGGCAGGGAGTGGAA. Together with reference TRBV5-6 and TRBJ1-1, the CDR3 gives the full variable domain: DAGVTQSPTHLIKTRGQQVTLRCSPKSGHDTVSWYQQALGQGPQFIFQYYEEEERQRGNFPDRFSGHQFPNYSSELNVNALLLGDSALYLCASSLRGGQGVEAFFGQGTRLTVV.

As for this clone: The DNA ends 3 residues before the CDR3 does, and the rest of the CDR3 is filled in from the germline J gene. The V gene is TRBV18, the J gene TRBJ2-2; possible D gene TRBD2, 5 bases. Germline CDR1 KGHSH, CDR2 LQKENI. The CDR3 contains 16 residues. Trimming shortened V by 2 bases and J by 4 bases, and 14 bases separated the two germline ends. CDR3 sequence: CASSPISAGATGELFF. The part of the CDR3 DNA that was read is TGTGCCAGCTCACCAATCTCGGCGGGCGCCACCGGGGAG.

On this clone: The read falls 3 residues short of the CDR3 end, and the missing part is taken from the germline J gene. The chain links TRBV19 to TRBJ1-2; D may be TRBD1 (6 bases). The CDR3 consists of 13 residues. Trimming pared 3 bases from V and 4 bases from J, leaving 9 bases between. Per the germline V gene, CDR1 is LNHDA and CDR2 is SQIVND (reference sequence). The covered CDR3 bases are TGTGCCAGTAGTATTCAGGGGACCTATGGC. The encoded protein is CASSIQGTYG. The full CDR3 sequence reads CASSIQGTYGYTF.

As regards this clone: The CDR3 end is not reached by the read, which stops 3 residues before it; the germline J gene fills it in. V gene TRBV5-1 combines with J gene TRBJ1-6, with 10 bases identical to TRBD1. Germline V gene sequence: CDR1 SGHRS, CDR2 YFSETQ. Trimming removed 4 bases from V and 10 bases from J; junction bases left unmatched: 8. The CDR3 sequence is 15 residues long. Partial CDR3 DNA: TGCGCCAGCAGCGTCGGACAGGGGGTTGGCTCACCC. Its protein is CASSVGQGVGSP. The full CDR3 reads CASSVGQGVGSPLHF.

On this clone: From the germline J gene comes the end of the CDR3, since the read stops 3 residues before it. The V and J genes are TRBV18 and TRBJ1-4, with no clear D. The germline V and J ends were trimmed by 2 bases and 5 bases, with 12 bases remaining between them. Germline V gene data show CDR1 as KGHSH and CDR2 as LQKENI. The CDR3 contains 15 residues. CDR3 DNA (partial): TGTGCCAGCTCACCAACTAAGGCCATGAATGAAAAA. This encodes CASSPTKAMNEK. The complete CDR3 sequence is CASSPTKAMNEKLFF.

Concerning this clone: The read ends 3 residues before the CDR3 terminus; that terminus is restored from the germline J gene. This sequence joins TRBV7-2 and TRBJ1-5; D unclear. There are 13 residues in the CDR3. Germline V gives CDR1 SGHTA, CDR2 FQGNSA. Trimming took off 5 bases at V and 1 base at J, with 6 bases between the two ends. Incomplete CDR3 DNA: TGTGCCAGCAGCCTTGTCAGCAATCAGCCC. This gives the protein CASSLVSNQP. From start to end, the CDR3 is CASSLVSNQPQHF.

As to this clone: The read is 3 residues too short to cover the CDR3 end, so that end is filled in from the germline J gene. The chain joins TRBV19 to TRBJ2-5, with 7 positions matching TRBD1. Germline V lookup: CDR1 LNHDA, CDR2 SQIVND (reference sequence). V lost 1 base to trimming and J lost 3 bases; unmatched junction nucleotides: 8. The CDR3 covers 16 residues. The CDR3 sequence: CASSIAGTAIEETQYF. The sequenced part of the CDR3 DNA is TGTGCCAGTAGTATAGCCGGGACAGCGATCGAAGAGACC. The full variable domain, rest sourced from reference TRBV19 and TRBJ2-5, is DGGITQSPKYLFRKEGQNVTLSCEQNLNHDAMYWYRQDPGQGLRLIYYSQIVNDFQKGDIAEGYSVSREKKESFPLTVTSAQKNPTAFYLCASSIAGTAIEETQYFGPGTRLLVL.

As to this clone: The read ends 3 residues early relative to the CDR3; the germline J gene fills the gap. The chain links TRBV7-9 to TRBJ1-2; possible D gene TRBD1, 5 bases. The germline V and J ends were trimmed by 5 bases and 7 bases, with 20 bases remaining between them. The CDR3 has 15 amino acids. Germline CDR1 and CDR2: SEHNR and FQNEAQ (reference sequence). The CDR3 protein is CASSPQWAGLGGYTF. The DNA read from the CDR3 is TGTGCCAGCAGCCCACAATGGGCAGGGCTGGGTGGC.

Concerning this clone itself: Sequencing ends 3 residues short of the CDR3 end; the germline J gene provides the rest. The chain carries TRBV20-1 and TRBJ1-1; the D gene is possibly TRBD1 (5 bases). Germline V lookup: CDR1 DFQATT, CDR2 SNEGSKA (reference sequence). CDR3 length: 14 amino acids. V lost 6 bases and J lost 1, with 15 bases in between. The CDR3: CSAVDVGQNTEAFF. CDR3 DNA (partial): TGCAGTGCGGTGGACGTCGGACAGAACACTGAA.

With respect to this clone: The CDR3 is cut off 3 residues early in the read; its end comes from the germline J gene. The chain links TRBV7-2 to TRBJ1-1, with no clear D. Germline lookup yields CDR1 SGHTA and CDR2 FQGNSA. The CDR3 runs to 15 residues. V dropped 3 bases and J dropped 4 bases, with 15 bases sitting between them. CDR3 bases read: TGTGCCAGCAGCTTTTCGTTTTCGGGTGTCACTGAA. This sequence encodes CASSFSFSGVTE. The CDR3, in full, reads CASSFSFSGVTEAFF.

As regards this clone: The DNA ends 3 residues before the CDR3 does, and the rest of the CDR3 is filled in from the germline J gene. The chain employs TRBV30 and TRBJ2-5; D ambiguous. V was pared by 2 bases and J by 5 bases, with 9 bases between. The CDR3 is made up of 12 amino acids. The germline V gene has CDR1 GTSNPN and CDR2 SVGIG (reference sequence). CDR3 bases read: TGTGCCTGGAGTACCGCTCGGGAGACC. This translates into CAWSTARET. The CDR3 in its entirety is CAWSTARETQYF.

The covered CDR3 bases are TGTGCCAGCAGCTTACTCCGTTCGGGAAACACC. It yields the protein CASSLLRSGNT. In full, the CDR3 reads CASSLLRSGNTIYF. The chain is built from TRBV7-2 and TRBJ1-3; D is undetermined. The CDR3 end falls 3 residues outside the read, so it is completed with the germline J gene. The CDR3 has 14 amino acids. Germline V gene sequence: CDR1 SGHTA, CDR2 FQGNSA. V was clipped by 2 bases and J by 4 bases, with 9 bases between them.